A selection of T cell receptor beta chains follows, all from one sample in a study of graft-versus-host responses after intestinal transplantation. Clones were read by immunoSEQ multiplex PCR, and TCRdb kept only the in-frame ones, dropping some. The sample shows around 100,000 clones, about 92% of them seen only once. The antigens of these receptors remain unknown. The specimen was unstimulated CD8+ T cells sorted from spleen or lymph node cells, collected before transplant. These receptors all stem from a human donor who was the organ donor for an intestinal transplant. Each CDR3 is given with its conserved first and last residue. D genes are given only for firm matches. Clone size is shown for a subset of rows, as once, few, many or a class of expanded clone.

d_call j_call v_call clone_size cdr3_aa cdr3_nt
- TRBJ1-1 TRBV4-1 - CASSTQVNTEAFF TGCGCCAGCAGCACCCAGGTTAACACTGAAGCTTTCTTT
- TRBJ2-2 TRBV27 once CASSLGSGELFF TGTGCCAGCAGTTTGGGGTCCGGGGAGCTGTTTTTT
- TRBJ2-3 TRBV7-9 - CASSPFGGSTDTQYF TGTGCCAGCAGCCCGTTCGGAGGGTCCACAGATACGCAGTATTTT
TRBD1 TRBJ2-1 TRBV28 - CASSFRGRPYNEQFF TGTGCCAGCAGTTTCAGGGGGCGCCCTTACAATGAGCAGTTCTTC
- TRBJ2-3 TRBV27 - CASSFSSTDTQYF TGTGCCAGCAGTTTCTCTAGCACAGATACGCAGTATTTT
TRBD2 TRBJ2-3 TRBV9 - CASSVAGSGSADTQYF TGTGCCAGCAGCGTAGCCGGTAGCGGGAGCGCAGATACGCAGTATTTT
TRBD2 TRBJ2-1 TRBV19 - CASRGTIGGRAYEQFF TGTGCCAGTAGAGGGACTATTGGCGGGAGGGCCTATGAGCAGTTCTTC
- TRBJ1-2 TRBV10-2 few CASRPLSGRDGYTF TGCGCCAGCAGGCCACTCTCAGGGAGAGATGGCTACACCTTC
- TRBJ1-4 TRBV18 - CASSPYSGQNEKLFF TGTGCCAGCTCACCGTATAGCGGACAGAATGAAAAACTGTTTTTT
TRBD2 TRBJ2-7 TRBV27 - CASRTSGSYEQYF TGTGCCAGCAGGACTAGCGGCTCCTACGAGCAGTACTTC
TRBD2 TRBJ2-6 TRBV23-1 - CASSQLVGLAGVGANVLTF TGCGCCAGCAGTCAATTGGTGGGACTAGCGGGAGTTGGGGCCAACGTCCTGACTTTC
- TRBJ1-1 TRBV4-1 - CASSQAKTMNTEAFF TGCGCCAGCAGCCAAGCCAAGACGATGAACACTGAAGCTTTCTTT
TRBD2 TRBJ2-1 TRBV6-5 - CASRHSGRNNEQFF TGTGCCAGCAGACATAGCGGGAGGAACAATGAGCAGTTCTTC
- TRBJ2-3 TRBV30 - CAWDYDGGRTQYF TGTGCCTGGGACTATGACGGGGGAAGGACGCAGTATTTT
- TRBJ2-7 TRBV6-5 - CASSYTQGGREQYF TGTGCCAGCAGTTACACACAGGGAGGGCGTGAGCAGTACTTC
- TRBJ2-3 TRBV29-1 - CSVETGVGPDTQYF TGCAGCGTCGAGACAGGTGTTGGCCCAGATACGCAGTATTTT
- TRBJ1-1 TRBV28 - CASSSLTVHTEAFF TGTGCCAGCAGTTCCCTGACCGTCCACACTGAAGCTTTCTTT
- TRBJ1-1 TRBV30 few CAWSVQYEAFF TGTGCCTGGAGTGTACAGTATGAAGCTTTCTTT
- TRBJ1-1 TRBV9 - CASSPTPGVTEAFF TGTGCCAGCAGCCCTACCCCAGGGGTTACTGAAGCTTTCTTT
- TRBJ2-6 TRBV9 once CASIGTSANVLTF TGTGCCAGCATAGGGACCTCCGCCAACGTCCTGACTTTC
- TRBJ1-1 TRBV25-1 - CAREGPPPEGSTEAFF TGTGCCAGGGAGGGACCCCCCCCGGAAGGGAGCACTGAAGCTTTCTTT
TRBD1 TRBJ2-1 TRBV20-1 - CSGTGDNEQFF TGCAGCGGTACAGGGGACAATGAGCAGTTCTTC
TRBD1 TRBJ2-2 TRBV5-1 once CASSPDRGQNTGELFF TGCGCCAGCAGCCCTGACAGGGGGCAGAACACCGGGGAGCTGTTTTTT
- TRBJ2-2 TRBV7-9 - CASSLARAGPNTGELFF TGTGCCAGCAGCTTAGCGAGGGCGGGACCGAACACCGGGGAGCTGTTTTTT
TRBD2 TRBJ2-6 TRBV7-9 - CASSLASGGGRANVLTF TGTGCCAGCAGCTTAGCGAGCGGGGGAGGGAGGGCCAACGTCCTGACTTTC
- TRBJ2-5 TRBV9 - CASSENRGAGIQYF TGTGCCAGCAGCGAAAACCGGGGAGCCGGGATCCAGTACTTC
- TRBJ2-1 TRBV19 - CASSSPDLGYNEQFF TGTGCCAGTAGTAGCCCGGATTTGGGGTACAATGAGCAGTTCTTC
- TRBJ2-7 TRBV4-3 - CASSQDQREPYEQYF TGCGCCAGCAGCCAAGATCAGAGGGAACCATACGAGCAGTACTTC
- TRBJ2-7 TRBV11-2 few CASSIQGGYEQYF TGTGCCAGCAGTATCCAAGGCGGGTACGAGCAGTACTTC
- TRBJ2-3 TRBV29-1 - CSVEFEYSGTDTQYF TGCAGCGTTGAGTTCGAGTACTCGGGCACAGATACGCAGTATTTT
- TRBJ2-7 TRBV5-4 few CASSGQNEQYF TGTGCCAGCAGCGGGCAGAACGAGCAGTACTTC
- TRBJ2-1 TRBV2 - CASRDSSNEQFF TGTGCCAGCAGGGACAGCAGTAATGAGCAGTTCTTC
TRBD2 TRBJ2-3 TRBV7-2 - CASSFTSGSTDTQYF TGTGCCAGCAGCTTTACTAGCGGAAGCACAGATACGCAGTATTTT
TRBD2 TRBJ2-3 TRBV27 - CASREPGLAADTQYF TGTGCCAGCAGGGAGCCGGGACTAGCCGCAGATACGCAGTATTTT
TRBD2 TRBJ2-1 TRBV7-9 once CASIQRSGRGTYNEQFF TGTGCCAGCATCCAGAGAAGCGGGAGAGGCACCTACAATGAGCAGTTCTTC
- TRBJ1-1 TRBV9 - CASSLLGDTEAFF TGTGCCAGCAGCCTCCTGGGGGACACAGAAGCTTTCTTT
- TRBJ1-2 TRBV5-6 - CASSLGALRGANYGYTF TGTGCCAGCAGCTTGGGGGCCCTCCGAGGGGCGAACTATGGCTACACCTTC
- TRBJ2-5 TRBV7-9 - CASSDPDYARGETQYF TGTGCCAGCAGCGATCCGGACTACGCCCGAGGGGAGACCCAGTACTTC
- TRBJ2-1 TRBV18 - CASSPDNEQFF TGTGCCAGCTCACCCGACAATGAGCAGTTCTTC
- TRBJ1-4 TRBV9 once CASSPGGRGLFF TGTGCCAGCAGCCCCGGGGGCCGGGGACTGTTTTTT
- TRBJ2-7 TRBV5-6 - CASSLVTGGSYEQYF TGTGCCAGCAGCTTAGTAACCGGGGGCTCCTACGAGCAGTACTTC
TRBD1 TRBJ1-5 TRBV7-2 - CASTSIGTGRLDTQHF TGTGCCAGCACCTCGATCGGGACAGGGAGACTAGATACGCAGCATTTT
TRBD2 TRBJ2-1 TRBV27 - CASSLGGSSYNEQFF TGTGCCAGCAGTTTAGGCGGGAGCTCCTACAATGAGCAGTTCTTC
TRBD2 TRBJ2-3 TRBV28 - CASSLYGRTDTQYF TGTGCCAGCAGTTTGTACGGGAGGACAGATACGCAGTATTTT
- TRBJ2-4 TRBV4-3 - CASVRRGKAKNIQYF TGCGCCAGCGTCCGACGAGGGAAAGCCAAAAACATTCAGTACTTC
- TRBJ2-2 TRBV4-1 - CASSQDRDTGELFF TGCGCCAGCAGCCAAGATCGGGACACCGGGGAGCTGTTTTTT
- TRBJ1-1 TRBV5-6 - CASRNFGGGTEAFF TGTGCCAGCAGGAATTTTGGGGGAGGTACTGAAGCTTTCTTT
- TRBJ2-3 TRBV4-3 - CASSQDFSFHGGTDTQYF TGCGCCAGCAGCCAAGATTTTTCTTTCCATGGGGGCACAGATACGCAGTATTTT
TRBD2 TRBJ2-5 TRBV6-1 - CASSELRLAGGETQYF TGTGCCAGCAGTGAGCTCAGACTAGCGGGAGGAGAGACCCAGTACTTC
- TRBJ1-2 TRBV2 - CASSDVGSYGYTF TGTGCCAGCAGTGATGTAGGGTCCTATGGCTACACCTTC
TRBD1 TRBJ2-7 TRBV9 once CASSLDGTGLGWEQYF TGTGCCAGCAGCCTTGATGGGACAGGTCTCGGTTGGGAGCAGTACTTC
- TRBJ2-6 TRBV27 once CASSLFAGATSGANVLTF TGTGCCAGCAGTCTCTTCGCAGGGGCGACCTCTGGGGCCAACGTCCTGACTTTC
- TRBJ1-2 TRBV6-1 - CASSEPAGVGYGYTF TGTGCCAGCAGTGAGCCGGCAGGGGTTGGGTATGGCTACACCTTC
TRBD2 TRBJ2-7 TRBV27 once CASSAGGAQYEQYF TGTGCCAGCAGTGCGGGGGGGGCCCAATACGAGCAGTACTTC
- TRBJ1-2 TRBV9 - CASKGGPYGYTF TGTGCCAGCAAGGGAGGTCCCTATGGCTACACCTTC
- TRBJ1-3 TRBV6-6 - CASSWTPTVSGNTIYF TGTGCCAGCAGTTGGACCCCGACGGTCTCTGGAAACACCATATATTTT